This T cell receptor (beta chain) was sequenced during a study of blood T cells in healthy people across ages. Primers used in a second PCR of about 7 to 11 cycles were a sample-barcoded 5' primer and a J-beta primer mix. TCRdb fed the 5' RACE reads into MiXCR, producing one record per CDR3 protein. The sample records more than 500,000 distinct CDR3 sequences, about 25% being singletons. This clonotype was seen more than once but under ten times. Its antigen is not known. Whole-study findings and limits: Conclusively comparing naive with antigen-experienced cells was impossible with unsorted PBMCs.

The CDR3 totals 15 residues. The germline CDR1 and CDR2 sequences are MNHEY and SVGAGI. With 2 bases clipped from V and 6 bases from J, the junction kept 8 bases outside the gene matches. These data also formed part of another study, on T cells of mothers and their children. From that paper: Each mother yielded more than 8.5 million TCR beta CDR3 reads. Each child yielded 2.5 million to 3 million reads. Mothers and children who were related shared slightly more overlap than unrelated pairs, but not significantly more.

The specimen was blood. This TCR derives from a boy younger than 10 in good health. This chain joins TRBV6-5 and TRBJ1-2; 8 bases match TRBD1. The CDR3 reads CASSYDRGAVDGYTF. The CDR3 coding sequence is TGTGCCAGCAGTTACGACAGGGGCGCCGTAGATGGCTACACCTTC.